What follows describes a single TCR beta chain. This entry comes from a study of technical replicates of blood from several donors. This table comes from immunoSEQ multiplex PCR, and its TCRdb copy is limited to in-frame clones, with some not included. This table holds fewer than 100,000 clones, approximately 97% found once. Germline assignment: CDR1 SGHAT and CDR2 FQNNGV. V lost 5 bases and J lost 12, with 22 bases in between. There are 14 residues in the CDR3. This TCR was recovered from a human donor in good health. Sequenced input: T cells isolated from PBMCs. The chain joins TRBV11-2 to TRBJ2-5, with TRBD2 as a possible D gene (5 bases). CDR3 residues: CASSHGLREPREYF. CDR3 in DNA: TGTGCCAGCAGCCACGGATTAAGGGAGCCAAGGGAGTACTTC.